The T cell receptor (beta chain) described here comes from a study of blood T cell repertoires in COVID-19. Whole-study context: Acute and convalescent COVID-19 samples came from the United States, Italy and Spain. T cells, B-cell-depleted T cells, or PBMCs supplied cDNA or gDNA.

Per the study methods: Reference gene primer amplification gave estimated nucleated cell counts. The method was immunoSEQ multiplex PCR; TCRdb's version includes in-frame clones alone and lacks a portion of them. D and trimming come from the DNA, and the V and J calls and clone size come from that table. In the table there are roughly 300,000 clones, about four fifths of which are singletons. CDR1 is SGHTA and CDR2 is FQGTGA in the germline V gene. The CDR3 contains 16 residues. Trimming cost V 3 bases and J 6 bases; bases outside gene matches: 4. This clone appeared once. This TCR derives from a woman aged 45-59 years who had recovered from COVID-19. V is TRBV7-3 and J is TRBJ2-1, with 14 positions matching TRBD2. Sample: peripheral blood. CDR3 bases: TGTGCCAGCAGCTTCCCGACTAGCGGGGGGGGCAATGAGCAGTTCTTC. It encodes CASSFPTSGGGNEQFF.